This T cell receptor (beta chain) was recorded in a study of T cell repertoires in cytomegalovirus infection (dated by TCRdb to the late 2010s). With regard to the full study: Donor HLA type was relevant to the analysis, as public TCR beta signatures indicated carriage of CMV infection together with the matching HLA type.

Reading from cysteine to phenylalanine, the CDR3 counts 14 amino acids. Only the CDR3 DNA is retained, 42 bases long and in frame from the first base. The V end gives up 6 bases and the J end 3 bases, leaving 8 bases in the junction not matched to a gene. From the germline V gene, CDR1 is MNHEY and CDR2 is SVGEGT. Data came from an Illumina HiSeq 1500. The public reads were quality trimmed at Q25 with fastp and then assembled into clones with MiXCR by TCRdb, keeping productive beta chains. Records with the same CDR3 protein are collapsed into one entry carrying the most frequent genes and DNA. The sample table records fewer than 250,000 distinct CDR3 sequences; around 12% of these occur just once. 1.5% to 2% of the sample belongs to the ten largest clones. Broad study findings and their caveats: The ex vivo response was dominated by HLA-C-restricted CMV-specific TCR beta clonotypes, which also provided the single most frequent clonotype in two of eight donors. Carriers of CMV infection plus the relevant HLA type were discriminated by the cumulative frequency of public TCR beta family members in the study cohort and in an independent roughly 370-donor cohort.

This clonotype was seen more than once but under ten times. Its binding antigen is unknown. Base-call qualities are not available, and no considerably larger clone is one nucleotide away. The chain links TRBV6-2 or TRBV6-3 with TRBJ2-7, and 7 junctional nucleotides match TRBD2. This clonotype was sampled from a human donor in good health (CMV status not recorded). Some clones in this sample may be carry-over from other donors' samples. The sample taken for sequencing was PBMCs. The CDR3 region has the sequence CASRQPGLIYEQYF. The DNA reads as follows: TGTGCCAGCAGGCAACCGGGACTAATCTACGAGCAGTACTTC.